This T cell receptor (beta chain) was sequenced during a study of OX40 agonist ivuxolimab in advanced cancers. Overall study results and limits: Some nonresponders likewise displayed low normalized T-cell clonal expansion.

Measured with immunoSEQ multiplex PCR; TCRdb has only the in-frame clones, and not every one. The profile shows fewer than 80,000 clones, 70% to 90% of them singletons. Blood was sampled at baseline, cycle 4 day 1, and cycle 7 day 1. As regards this clone: Its antigen remains unknown.

This CDR3 contains 14 residues. Deletions cut 0 bases from V and 1 base from J, with 7 bases between. Germline CDR1 is SGHRS and CDR2 is YFSETQ. The clonotype was recovered from an adult with an advanced solid tumor such as melanoma, head and neck, liver or kidney cancer. Sequences were derived from CD4+ or CD8+ T cells sorted from blood, sampled in a trial of the OX40 agonist ivuxolimab. V and J are TRBV5-1 and TRBJ2-5; the D is unclear. Written as DNA, the CDR3 is TGCGCCAGCAGCTTGGATACCAGCCAAGAGACCCAGTACTTC. Its translation: CASSLDTSQETQYF.